Each of the 22 T cell receptor beta chains below was sequenced from the same sample in a study of naive and memory T cell subsets. An equimolar mix of two oligonucleotides served as the beta constant-region primer for TRBC1 and TRBC2. Nested alpha and beta constant-region primers with the SP2 primer drove four PCR rounds on ligated cDNA. A single record per CDR3 protein comes from TCRdb applying MiXCR to the UMI-ligation and nested PCR reads. The table shows around 130,000 distinct CDR3 sequences, with around 35% occurring only once. Sequences were obtained from central memory CD4+ T cells from blood. The receptors here all came from a human donor in good health.

This chain connects TRBV29-1 to TRBJ2-2, with TRBD1 matching 10 bases. This CDR3 comprises 14 residues. J gave up 4 bases and V 7 bases, and 6 bases lay outside the gene matches. In germline, CDR1 is SQVTM, CDR2 ANQGSEA. CDR3 protein: CSAGQGGTTGELFF. The CDR3 DNA sequence: TGCAGCGCCGGACAGGGGGGGACCACCGGGGAGCTGTTTTTT.

This chain uses TRBV18 with TRBJ2-3; D is tentatively TRBD1 or TRBD2 (5 bases each). Per germline, CDR1 KGHSH and CDR2 LQKENI. V dropped 4 bases and J dropped 2 bases, with 13 bases sitting between them. The length of the CDR3 is 15 residues. CDR3 residues: CASSRGRIHTDTQYF. Written as DNA, the CDR3 is TGTGCCAGCTCACGGGGACGCATTCACACAGATACGCAGTATTTT.

The chain is built from TRBV18 and TRBJ2-5; perhaps TRBD1 as D (6 bases). V was shortened by 2 bases and J by 1 base, with 14 bases between the two germline ends. Germline V CDR1 and CDR2: KGHSH, LQKENI. The CDR3 has 16 residues. This chain's CDR3 is CASSPTVQGGQETQYF. CDR3 nucleotides: TGTGCCAGCTCACCAACCGTACAGGGTGGCCAAGAGACCCAGTACTTC.

CDR3 residues: CASSSGQSKQETQYF. The CDR3 nucleotides read TGTGCCAGCAGCTCTGGACAGAGCAAACAAGAGACCCAGTACTTC. The chain employs TRBV12-3 or TRBV12-4 and TRBJ2-5; weak D call: TRBD1 (6 bases). V lost 6 bases and J lost 2, with 16 bases in between. This CDR3 is 15 amino acids long.

This clonotype has a count of ten or more. The rearrangement uses TRBV6-2 or TRBV6-3 and TRBJ2-3; 13 bases line up with TRBD2. CDR1 MNHEY and CDR2 SVGEGT come from the germline V gene. Germline trimming cut 2 bases from V and 12 bases from J; bases unmatched to any gene: 8. The CDR3 extends over 15 amino acids. CDR3 nucleotides: TGTGCCAGCAGTTACCCCGGACTAGCGGGAGCATCCCAGTATTTT. Translation: CASSYPGLAGASQYF.

The J gene is TRBJ2-2, the V gene TRBV14; tentative D call: TRBD1 (5 bases). CDR3 length: 16 residues. V shed 0 bases and J shed 7 bases, with 15 bases lying between them. Looked up from germline, CDR1 is SGHDN and CDR2 is FVKESK. The CDR3 DNA reads TGTGCCAGCAGCCAAGATATCAGGGCGGTTGGCGGGGAGCTGTTTTTT. It encodes CASSQDIRAVGGELFF.

The rearrangement uses TRBV7-3 and TRBJ1-1; no definite D call. The V end was cut by 1 base, the J end by 3 bases, with 6 bases between. The germline gives CDR1 SGHTA, CDR2 FQGTGA. CDR3 size: 13 residues. CDR3 region: CASSLMGYTEAFF. Written as DNA, the CDR3 is TGTGCCAGCAGCTTAATGGGGTACACTGAAGCTTTCTTT.

About this clonotype itself: An end of the junction does not agree with germline; a read error may underlie this. CDR3 DNA sequence: TGCGCCAGCAGCTTTCCAGGGGACTCCCACGAGCAGTACTTC. Amino acid sequence: CASSFPGDSHEQYF. This chain links TRBV5-1 with TRBJ2-7; D tentatively reads TRBD1 or TRBD2 (6 bases each). Per germline, CDR1 SGHRS and CDR2 YFSETQ. The CDR3 totals 14 residues.

The chain combines TRBV6-1 with TRBJ1-2, with 9 bases matching TRBD1. Per the germline V gene, CDR1 is MNHNS and CDR2 is SASEGT. CDR3 length: 13 residues. V dropped 6 bases and J dropped 6; count of bases not matched to a gene: 5. CDR3 in DNA: TGTGCCAGCAGCGAAACAGGGGGCCATGGCTACACCTTC. It codes for CASSETGGHGYTF.

CDR3 nucleotides: TGTGCCATCAGCGGACAGGAGTACTACGAGCAGTACTTC. This encodes CAISGQEYYEQYF. V and J are TRBV10-3 and TRBJ2-7; 7 nucleotides match TRBD1. Germline-derived CDR1 and CDR2 are ENHRY and SYGVKD. CDR3 size: 13 residues. Trimming removed 6 bases from V and 3 bases from J; junction bases left unmatched: 5.

The table lists this clonotype with a few counts. V gene TRBV28 combines with J gene TRBJ2-7; tentative D call: TRBD2 (6 bases). This CDR3 has 14 amino acids. CDR1 and CDR2 from the germline V gene are MDHEN and SYDVKM. Trimming stripped 2 bases from V and 6 bases from J, with 14 bases between. DNA of the CDR3: TGTGCCAGCAGTTTAGGGACTTGGACCTCCGAGCAGTACTTC. Residues: CASSLGTWTSEQYF.

The CDR3 sequence: CASSFDRGNEKLFF. CDR3 in DNA: TGTGCCAGCAGCTTTGACAGGGGGAATGAAAAACTGTTTTTT. The genes are TRBV7-2 and TRBJ1-4, with TRBD1 matching 9 bases. This CDR3 contains 14 residues. Trimming took 3 bases from V and 5 from J; bases not matched to a gene: 1. Germline V CDR1 and CDR2: SGHTA, FQGNSA.

This clonotype was seen more than once but under ten times. The chain employs TRBV19 and TRBJ2-2, with D unresolved. The ends were cut back, 4 bases at V and 5 bases at J, with 5 bases in the middle. The CDR3 has 12 residues. CDR1 and CDR2 (germline): LNHDA, SQIVND (reference sequence). The CDR3: CASSTRTGELFF. CDR3 bases: TGTGCCAGTAGTACTCGGACCGGGGAGCTGTTTTTT.

The V gene is TRBV7-9, the J gene TRBJ2-7, with 7 bases matching TRBD2. The germline gives CDR1 SEHNR, CDR2 FQNEAQ (reference sequence). J gave up 0 bases and V 3 bases, and 2 bases lay outside the gene matches. This CDR3 has 14 residues. The DNA of the CDR3 is TGTGCCAGCAGCTTTGCTAGCGGCTCCTACGAGCAGTACTTC. Protein sequence: CASSFASGSYEQYF.

V and J are TRBV29-1 and TRBJ2-6, with D unclear. Germline V gives CDR1 SQVTM, CDR2 ANQGSEA. The CDR3 consists of 13 residues. Here the CDR3 DNA reads TGCAGTGCCTCGGGCTCTGGGGCCAACGTCCTGACTTTC. It yields the protein CSASGSGANVLTF.

There are many counts of this clonotype. This chain links TRBV10-3 with TRBJ2-1, with 10 bases fitting TRBD2. The germline V gene has CDR1 ENHRY and CDR2 SYGVKD. The CDR3 has 16 residues. J gave up 1 base and V 6 bases, and 6 bases lay outside the gene matches. This chain's CDR3 is CAISPGAGGSYNEQFF. CDR3 nucleotides: TGTGCCATCAGCCCGGGAGCGGGAGGGTCCTACAATGAGCAGTTCTTC.

The table lists this clonotype with many counts. The chain is built from TRBV30 and TRBJ2-1; 12 positions match TRBD2. Per the germline V gene, CDR1 is GTSNPN and CDR2 is SVGIG (reference sequence). After removal of 1 base from V and 6 bases from J, the junction contained 10 bases not matched to a gene. The CDR3 covers 17 residues. This CDR3 reads CAWSEEGWTSGINEQFF. The CDR3 DNA follows: TGTGCCTGGAGTGAGGAGGGTTGGACTAGCGGGATCAATGAGCAGTTCTTC.

This clonotype was seen more than once but under ten times. The V call is TRBV20-1, the J call TRBJ1-1, with D possibly matching TRBD1 (5 bases). Looked up from germline, CDR1 is DFQATT and CDR2 is SNEGSKA (reference sequence). Deletions cut 1 base from V and 1 base from J, with 13 bases between. CDR3 length: 15 residues. CDR3 nucleotides: TGCAGTGCTAGAGGGGGGGAGTCAGCGAACACTGAAGCTTTCTTT. As protein: CSARGGESANTEAFF.

This clonotype was counted many times. Written as DNA, the CDR3 is TGTGCCAGCAGCCAAGGCGGACTAGATACAGATACGCAGTATTTT. Residues: CASSQGGLDTDTQYF. The chain couples TRBV3-1 to TRBJ2-3; TRBD2 matches 7 bases. CDR1 is LGHDT and CDR2 is YNNKEL in the germline V gene (reference sequence). This CDR3 has 15 amino acids. Trimming at V came to 1 base and at J to 3 bases, leaving 4 bases not matched to a gene.

CDR3 in DNA: TGTGCCAGCAGCGTAGCGGCGGCAGCCTACAATGAGCAGTTCTTC. Amino acids: CASSVAAAAYNEQFF. This sequence joins TRBV9 and TRBJ2-1; D is unresolved. Looked up from germline, CDR1 is SGDLS and CDR2 is YYNGEE. This CDR3 comprises 15 residues. Trimming took off 0 bases at V and 2 bases at J, with 9 bases between the two ends.

Details on this clonotype: Since a much larger clone is just one base distant, this may be a read error. The chain couples TRBV7-8 to TRBJ2-3; D possibly uses TRBD1 or TRBD2 (5 bases each). The CDR3 is made up of 15 amino acids. Between the trimmed V and J ends, which lost 1 base and 3 bases, there was a span of 11 bases. In germline, CDR1 is SGHVS, CDR2 FQNEAQ. The CDR3 DNA is TGTGCCAGCAGCTTAGACGGGGCGGCGACAGATACGCAGTATTTT. Its translation is CASSLDGAATDTQYF.

The chain has TRBV20-1 and TRBJ2-1; TRBD2 matches 7 bases. The V and J ends lost 6 bases and 8 bases, in that order; junction bases with no gene match: 16. Germline CDR1 DFQATT, CDR2 SNEGSKA (reference sequence). CDR3 size: 15 residues. CDR3 sequence reads: CSAPPLGGRDDEQFF. In DNA form, the CDR3 reads TGCAGTGCCCCCCCACTTGGAGGGAGGGACGATGAGCAGTTCTTC.